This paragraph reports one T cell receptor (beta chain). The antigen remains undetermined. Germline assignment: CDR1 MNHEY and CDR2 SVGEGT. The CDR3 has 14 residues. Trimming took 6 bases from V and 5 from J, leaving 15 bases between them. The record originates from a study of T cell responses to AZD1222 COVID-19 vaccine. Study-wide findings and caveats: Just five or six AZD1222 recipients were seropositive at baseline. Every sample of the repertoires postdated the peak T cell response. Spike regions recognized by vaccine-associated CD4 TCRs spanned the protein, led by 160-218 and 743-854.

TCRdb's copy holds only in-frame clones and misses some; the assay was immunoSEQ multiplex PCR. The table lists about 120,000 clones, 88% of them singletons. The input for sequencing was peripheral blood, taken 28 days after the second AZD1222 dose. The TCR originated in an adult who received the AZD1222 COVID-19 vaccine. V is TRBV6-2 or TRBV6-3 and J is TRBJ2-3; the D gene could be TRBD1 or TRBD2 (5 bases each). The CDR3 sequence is CASSQGAAVDTQYF. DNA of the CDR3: TGTGCCAGCAGCCAGGGAGCGGCTGTAGATACGCAGTATTTT.